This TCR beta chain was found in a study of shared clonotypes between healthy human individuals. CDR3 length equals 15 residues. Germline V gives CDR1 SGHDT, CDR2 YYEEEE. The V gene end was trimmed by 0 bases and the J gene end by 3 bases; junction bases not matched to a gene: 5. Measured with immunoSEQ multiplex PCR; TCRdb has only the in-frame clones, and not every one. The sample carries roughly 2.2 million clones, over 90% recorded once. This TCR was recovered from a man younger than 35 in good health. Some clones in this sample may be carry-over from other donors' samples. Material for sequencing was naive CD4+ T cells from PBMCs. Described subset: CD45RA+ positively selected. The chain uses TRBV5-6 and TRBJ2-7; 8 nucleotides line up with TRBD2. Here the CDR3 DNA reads TGTGCCAGCAGCTTGGTCAGCGGGAGTTACTACGAGCAGTACTTC. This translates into CASSLVSGSYYEQYF.